Shown below are 8 T cell receptor beta chains from a single sample sequenced in a study of blood T cell repertoires in COVID-19 (dated by TCRdb to 2018 to 2021). The library was generated by the immunoSEQ multiplex PCR assay. The clones in this table, taken by TCRdb from immuneACCESS, are in-frame only. Not every clone is retained; where verified, under half of the shortfall comes from an unresolved V gene, and the cause of the rest is unknown. This sample lists about 130,000 clones; more than 90% were detected once. Together, the top ten hold 4% to 5% of the sample. Sequencing used peripheral blood. These receptors all come from a man aged 60-69 years with COVID-19, enrolled during active disease.

In its sample, this clone was seen once. The rearrangement links TRBV10-2 to TRBJ2-1; perhaps TRBD2 as D (6 bases). CDR3 length: 14 residues. The germline V and J ends were trimmed by 7 bases and 0 bases, with 10 bases remaining between them. From germline, CDR1 is WSHSY and CDR2 SAAADI. DNA for the CDR3: TGCGCCAGCACCCTAGCGTTCTCCTACAATGAGCAGTTCTTC. Its protein is CASTLAFSYNEQFF.

The V and J genes are TRBV3-1 (or the pseudogene TRBV3-2) and TRBJ2-2, with D hard to call. Trimming removed 0 bases from V and 4 bases from J, with 12 bases in between. Germline V gene data show CDR1 as LGHDT and CDR2 as YNNKEL (reference sequence). This CDR3 region has 16 residues. The CDR3 DNA reads as TGTGCCAGCAGCCAAGACCTTACTCCATCCACCGGGGAGCTGTTTTTT. Residues: CASSQDLTPSTGELFF.

The chain employs TRBV5-1 and TRBJ2-3; 7 nucleotides line up with TRBD2. Germline V gene data show CDR1 as SGHRS and CDR2 as YFSETQ. The CDR3 sequence is 15 residues long. V lost 0 bases and J lost 6; bases outside the gene matches: 7. Here the CDR3 reads CASSLASGRGDTQYF. DNA for the CDR3: TGCGCCAGCAGCTTGGCTAGCGGCCGAGGCGATACGCAGTATTTT.

The V and J genes are TRBV10-3 and TRBJ2-7, with 11 bases lining up with TRBD1. Germline CDR1 is ENHRY and CDR2 is SYGVKD. Losses at the gene ends were 10 bases for V and 6 bases for J; bases not matched to a gene: 11. This CDR3 is 14 amino acids long. The CDR3 DNA reads TGTGCCACGACCTCGGGACAGGGGGATTCCGAGCAGTACTTC. Protein sequence: CATTSGQGDSEQYF.

The chain joins TRBV30 to TRBJ2-3; D is unresolved. V lost 5 bases to trimming and J lost 10 bases, with 16 bases between them. Per the germline V gene, CDR1 is GTSNPN and CDR2 is SVGIG (reference sequence). The CDR3 is 12 amino acids. The CDR3 protein is CAWAHLPEAQYF. Here the CDR3 DNA reads TGTGCCTGGGCCCACCTTCCTGAGGCGCAGTATTTT.

The rearrangement links TRBV7-3 to TRBJ2-5; maybe TRBD2 (7 bases). CDR1 and CDR2 (germline): SGHTA, FQGTGA. This CDR3 region has 16 residues. Trimming stripped 2 bases from V and 5 bases from J, with 18 bases between. CDR3 in amino acids: CASSLRGAETGETQYF. DNA for the CDR3: TGTGCCAGCAGCTTACGGGGGGCCGAGACCGGTGAGACCCAGTACTTC.

The V call is TRBV11-1, the J call TRBJ1-1; tentatively, D is TRBD1 (6 bases). Trimming took 5 bases from V and 4 from J, leaving 17 bases between them. The length of the CDR3 is 15 residues. Germline lookup yields CDR1 SGHAT and CDR2 FQDESV (reference sequence). CDR3 coding DNA: TGTGCCAGCAGCCCTCATACAGGGTTGGGCACTGAAGCTTTCTTT. Its protein is CASSPHTGLGTEAFF.

This clone was observed a few times. The rearrangement joins TRBV9 to TRBJ1-2, with D hard to call. The germline V gene encodes CDR1 SGDLS and CDR2 YYNGEE. V was trimmed by 4 bases and J by 5 bases, leaving 9 bases between them. CDR3 length: 12 amino acids. CDR3 loop: CASSTPDYGYTF. The CDR3 DNA reads TGTGCCAGCAGCACCCCAGATTATGGCTACACCTTC.